This T cell receptor (beta chain) was recovered during a study of blood T cell repertoires in COVID-19. Turning to the study itself: Both acute and convalescent COVID-19 samples were obtained from the United States, Italy and Spain. T cells, B-cell-depleted T cells, or PBMCs provided the cDNA or gDNA that served as material.

The CDR3 length is 17 residues. In germline, CDR1 is SGHVS, CDR2 FNYEAQ. V lost 5 bases to trimming and J lost 0 bases, with 19 bases between them. The assay was immunoSEQ multiplex PCR, and TCRdb's table has in-frame clones only and misses some. The sample has about 120,000 clones, less than 90% seen once; the top ten hold roughly 11%. The chain recombines TRBV7-6 with TRBJ1-2; maybe TRBD1 (5 bases). Sample: peripheral blood. The clonotype originates from an elderly man with acute or convalescent COVID-19. The CDR3 DNA sequence: TGTGCCAGCAGCCCTACCTCGCGACAGCCGCCTAACTATGGCTACACCTTC. This gives the protein CASSPTSRQPPNYGYTF.